This T cell receptor (beta chain) was observed in a study of T cells in Graves' hyperthyroidism and ophthalmopathy. In the study overall: Initial diagnosis, before any treatment, was when peripheral blood was collected. Study-wide points: In blood, most of the thyroid clonotypes expanded above 0.001 were also present. Ophthalmopathy prediction by the model preceded onset by a median about 6 months.

Authors of the study amplified TCR beta CDR3 regions from RNA transcripts. Using the HTBI primer set, a first-round RT-PCR was run on the TCR CDR3. Using its own MiXCR run on the multiplex PCR reads, TCRdb lists one record per CDR3 protein. The table includes about 640,000 distinct CDR3 sequences, less than 25% detected once. This clonotype was seen a handful of times. Its antigen is currently unknown. Germline V gene lookup returns CDR1 DFQATT and CDR2 SNEGSKA (reference sequence). The CDR3 totals 15 residues. After removal of 1 base from V and 5 bases from J, the junction contained 5 bases not matched to a gene.

This clonotype originated in a man between 25 and 39 years old with Graves' ophthalmopathy. Sample: blood. The chain recombines TRBV20-1 with TRBJ1-1, with TRBD1 matching over 12 bases. The CDR3 sequence is CSARVSGQGATEAFF. The CDR3 DNA sequence: TGCAGTGCTAGAGTCTCGGGACAGGGGGCGACTGAAGCTTTCTTT.